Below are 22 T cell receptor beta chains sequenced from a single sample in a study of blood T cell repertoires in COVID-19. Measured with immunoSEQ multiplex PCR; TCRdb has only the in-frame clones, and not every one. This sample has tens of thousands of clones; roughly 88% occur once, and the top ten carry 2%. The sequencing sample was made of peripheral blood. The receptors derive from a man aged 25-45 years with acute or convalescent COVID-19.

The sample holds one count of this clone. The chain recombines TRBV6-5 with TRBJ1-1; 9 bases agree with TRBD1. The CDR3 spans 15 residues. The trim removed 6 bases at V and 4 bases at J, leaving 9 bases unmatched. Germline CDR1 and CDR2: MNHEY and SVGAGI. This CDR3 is CASSLTGGLSTEAFF. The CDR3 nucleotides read TGTGCCAGCAGCCTGACAGGGGGTCTGAGCACTGAAGCTTTCTTT.

The CDR3 DNA reads TGTGCCAGTAGTATAGATAGCGGTAACAGGGGGCGTGATGGCTACACCTTC. Residues: CASSIDSGNRGRDGYTF. V usage is TRBV19 and J usage is TRBJ1-2; 9 positions agree with TRBD1. The CDR3 totals 17 residues. Trimming cost V 0 bases and J 6 bases; bases outside gene matches: 11. Germline V gene sequence: CDR1 LNHDA, CDR2 SQIVND (reference sequence).

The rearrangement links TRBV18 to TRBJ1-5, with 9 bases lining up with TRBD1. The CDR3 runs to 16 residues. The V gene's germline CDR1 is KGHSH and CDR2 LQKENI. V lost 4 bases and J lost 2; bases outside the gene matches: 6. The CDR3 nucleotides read TGTGCCAGCTCACACACACGGGACAGGGGCAATCAGCCCCAGCATTTT. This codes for CASSHTRDRGNQPQHF.

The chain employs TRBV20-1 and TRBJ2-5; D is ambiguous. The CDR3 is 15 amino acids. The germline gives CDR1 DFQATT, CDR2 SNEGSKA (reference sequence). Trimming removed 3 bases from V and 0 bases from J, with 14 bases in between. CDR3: CSASPSDLYQETQYF. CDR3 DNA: TGCAGTGCTAGTCCTTCAGACTTGTACCAAGAGACCCAGTACTTC.

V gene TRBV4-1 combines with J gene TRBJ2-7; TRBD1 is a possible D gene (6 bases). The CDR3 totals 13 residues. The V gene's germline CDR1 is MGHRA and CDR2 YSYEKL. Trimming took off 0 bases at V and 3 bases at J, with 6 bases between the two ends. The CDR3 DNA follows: TGCGCCAGCAGCCAAGACAGGGGCTACGAGCAGTACGTC. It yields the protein CASSQDRGYEQYV.

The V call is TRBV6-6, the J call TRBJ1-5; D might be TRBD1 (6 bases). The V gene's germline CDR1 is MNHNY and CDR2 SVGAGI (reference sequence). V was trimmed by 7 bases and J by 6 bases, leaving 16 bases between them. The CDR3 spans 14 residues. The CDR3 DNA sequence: TGTGCCAGCACCGGACAGTCAAGCGGTCAGCCCCAGCATTTT. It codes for CASTGQSSGQPQHF.

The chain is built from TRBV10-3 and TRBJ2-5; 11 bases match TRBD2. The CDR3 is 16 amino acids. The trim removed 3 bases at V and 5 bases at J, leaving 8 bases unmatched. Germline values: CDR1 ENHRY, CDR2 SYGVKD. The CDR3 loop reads CAISDPSGGRRETQYF. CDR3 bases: TGTGCCATCAGTGACCCTAGCGGGGGGCGTCGCGAGACCCAGTACTTC.

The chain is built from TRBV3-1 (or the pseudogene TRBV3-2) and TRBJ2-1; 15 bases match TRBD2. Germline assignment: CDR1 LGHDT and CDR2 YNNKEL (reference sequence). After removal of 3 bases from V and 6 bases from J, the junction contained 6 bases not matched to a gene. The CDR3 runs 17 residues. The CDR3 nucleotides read TGTGCCAGCAGCCAGTCCGGACTAGCGGGAGGGGGCAATGAGCAGTTCTTC. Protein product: CASSQSGLAGGGNEQFF.

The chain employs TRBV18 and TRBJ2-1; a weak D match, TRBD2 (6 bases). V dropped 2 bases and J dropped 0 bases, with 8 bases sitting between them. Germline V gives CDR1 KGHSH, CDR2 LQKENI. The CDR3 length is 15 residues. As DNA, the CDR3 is TGTGCCAGCTCACCAGGGGGGAGCTCCTACAATGAGCAGTTCTTC. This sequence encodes CASSPGGSSYNEQFF.

CDR3 amino acids: CASSLGAGVNTEAFF. CDR3 in DNA: TGTGCCAGCAGCCTGGGGGCAGGGGTGAACACTGAAGCTTTCTTT. This chain connects TRBV5-4 to TRBJ1-1, with D tentatively TRBD1 (6 bases). The CDR3 totals 15 residues. Germline loops: CDR1 SGHNT, CDR2 YYREEE (reference sequence). Trimming took off 4 bases at V and 0 bases at J, with 13 bases between the two ends.

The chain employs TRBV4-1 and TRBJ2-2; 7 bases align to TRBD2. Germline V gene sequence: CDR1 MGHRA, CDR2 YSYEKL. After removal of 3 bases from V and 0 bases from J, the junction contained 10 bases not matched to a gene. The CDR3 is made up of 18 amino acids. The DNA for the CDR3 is TGCGCCAGCAGCCACTCCGGGGTCGGGGGGTCGAACACCGGGGAGCTGTTTTTT. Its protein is CASSHSGVGGSNTGELFF.

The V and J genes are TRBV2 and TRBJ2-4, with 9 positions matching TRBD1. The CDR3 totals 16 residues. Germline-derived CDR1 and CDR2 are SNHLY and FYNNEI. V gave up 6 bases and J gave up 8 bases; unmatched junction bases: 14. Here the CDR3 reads CASRATGTGKIYIQYF. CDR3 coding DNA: TGTGCCAGCAGGGCTACCGGGACAGGGAAGATATACATTCAGTACTTC.

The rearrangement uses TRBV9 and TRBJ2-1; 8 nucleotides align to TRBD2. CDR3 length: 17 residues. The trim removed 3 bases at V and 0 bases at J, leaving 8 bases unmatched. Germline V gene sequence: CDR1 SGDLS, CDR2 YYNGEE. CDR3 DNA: TGTGCCAGCAGCGCCCACGAACTAGCGGTCTCCTACAATGAGCAGTTCTTC. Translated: CASSAHELAVSYNEQFF.

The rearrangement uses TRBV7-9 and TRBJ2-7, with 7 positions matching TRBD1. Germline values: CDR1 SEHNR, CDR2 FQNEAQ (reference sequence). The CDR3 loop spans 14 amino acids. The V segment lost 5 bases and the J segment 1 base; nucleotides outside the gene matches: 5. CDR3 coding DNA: TGTGCCAGCAGCCCCCGGGACAGTTCCTACGAGCAGTACTTC. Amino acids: CASSPRDSSYEQYF.

This chain's CDR3 is CAITRDGGQLDTQYF. The DNA for the CDR3 is TGTGCCATCACCCGGGACGGAGGGCAACTAGATACGCAGTATTTT. The genes are TRBV10-3 and TRBJ2-3; D perhaps matches TRBD2 (6 bases). Trimming stripped 7 bases from V and 5 bases from J, with 19 bases between. The CDR3 consists of 15 residues. Germline CDR1 and CDR2: ENHRY and SYGVKD.

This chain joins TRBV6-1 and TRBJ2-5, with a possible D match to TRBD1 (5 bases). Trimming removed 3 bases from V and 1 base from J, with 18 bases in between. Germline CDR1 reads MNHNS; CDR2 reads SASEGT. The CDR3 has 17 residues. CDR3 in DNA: TGTGCCAGCAGTGATCAGGGTCCGTTGAGTATCCAAGAGACCCAGTACTTC. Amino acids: CASSDQGPLSIQETQYF.

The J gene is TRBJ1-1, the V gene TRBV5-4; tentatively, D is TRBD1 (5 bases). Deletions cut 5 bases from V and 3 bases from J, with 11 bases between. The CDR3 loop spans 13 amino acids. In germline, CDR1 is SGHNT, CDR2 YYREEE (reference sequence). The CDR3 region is CASSYRGYTEAFF. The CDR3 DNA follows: TGTGCCAGCAGTTATAGGGGTTACACTGAAGCTTTCTTT.

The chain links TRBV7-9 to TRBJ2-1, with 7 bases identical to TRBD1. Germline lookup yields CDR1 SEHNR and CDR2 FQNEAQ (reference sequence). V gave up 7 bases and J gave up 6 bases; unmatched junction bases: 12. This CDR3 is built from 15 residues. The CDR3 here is CASITYRGPGNEQFF. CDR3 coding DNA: TGTGCCAGCATCACTTATAGGGGGCCTGGCAATGAGCAGTTCTTC.

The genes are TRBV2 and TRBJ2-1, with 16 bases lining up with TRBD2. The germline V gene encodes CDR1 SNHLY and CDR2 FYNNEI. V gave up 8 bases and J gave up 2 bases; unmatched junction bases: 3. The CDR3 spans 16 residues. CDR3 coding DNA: TGTGCCAGCGACGGGACTAGCGGGGGGGCCTACAATGAGCAGTTCTTC. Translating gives CASDGTSGGAYNEQFF.

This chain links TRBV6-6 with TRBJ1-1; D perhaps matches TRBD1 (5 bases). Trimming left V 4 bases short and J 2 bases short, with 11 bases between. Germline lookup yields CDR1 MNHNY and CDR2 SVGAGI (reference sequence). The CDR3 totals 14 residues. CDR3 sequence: CASSSRAANTEAFF. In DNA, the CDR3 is TGTGCCAGCAGTTCCAGGGCCGCAAACACTGAAGCTTTCTTT.

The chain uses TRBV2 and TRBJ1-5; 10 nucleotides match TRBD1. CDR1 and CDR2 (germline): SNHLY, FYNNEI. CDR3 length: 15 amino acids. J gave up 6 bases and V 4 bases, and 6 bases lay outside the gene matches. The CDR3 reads CASSGRDRGIQPQHF. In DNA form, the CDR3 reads TGTGCCAGCAGTGGCCGGGACAGGGGTATTCAGCCCCAGCATTTT.

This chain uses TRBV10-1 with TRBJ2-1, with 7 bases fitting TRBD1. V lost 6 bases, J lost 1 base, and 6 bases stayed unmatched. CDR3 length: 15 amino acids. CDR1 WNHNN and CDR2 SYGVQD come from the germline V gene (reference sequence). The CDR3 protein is CASSRTGPSYNEQFF. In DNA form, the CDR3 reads TGCGCCAGCAGCCGGACAGGCCCTTCCTACAATGAGCAGTTCTTC.